This TCR beta chain was recorded in a study of tissue T cells after allogeneic stem cell transplantation. For this clone: Gene names denote mouse genes. The observed sequence ends 1 residue before the CDR3 terminus, with the missing tail filled in from the germline J gene.

V lost 5 bases to trimming and J lost 3 bases, with 9 bases between them. CDR1 SGHDT and CDR2 FRDEAV come from the germline V gene. This CDR3 is built from 12 residues. The data were produced by immunoSEQ multiplex PCR, yet TCRdb's version contains in-frame clones alone and is incomplete. Altogether some 6,100 clones are present, 46% being singletons, with the ten largest covering roughly 3%. Time point defined: mouse harvest day 7 after allogeneic transplant. The graft held 10^6 splenic CD5+ T cells and 10^7 T-cell-depleted bone marrow cells. Sequencing was performed on skin. The rearrangement links TRBV14 to TRBJ2-7, with D perhaps TRBD1 (6 bases). The receptor's source is a female BALB/c mouse given C57BL/6 T cells with graft-versus-host disease after an allogeneic hematopoietic cell transplant. The CDR3 DNA, read in part, is TGTGCCAGCAGCCGGGACATCTATGAACAGTAC. It encodes CASSRDIYEQY. The complete CDR3 reads CASSRDIYEQYF.